The 24 T cell receptor beta chains presented below share a single source sample, sequenced in a study of patients and donors after allogeneic stem cell transplantation (dated by TCRdb to the early 2020s). Library method: RT-PCR. The run used a NextSeq 550. TCRdb cleaned the public reads at Q25 with fastp, built clones with MiXCR and kept in-frame beta chains. Under each unique CDR3 protein, matching rows form one entry showing the most common genes and DNA. The sample data list about a million distinct CDR3 sequences, and about a sixth of these were observed just once. The top ten clones comprise around 6% of the sample. Sequencing was done on a sample of blood, either unsorted or a sorted T cell fraction (not recorded which). These receptors were obtained from a human donor who was either an allogeneic HSCT recipient or a stem cell or donor lymphocyte infusion donor (not recorded which). It is not recorded whose cells these are; they may come from a transplant donor.

V is TRBV24-1 and J is TRBJ2-7, with D perhaps matching TRBD2 (6 bases). Germline CDR1 KGHDR, CDR2 SFDVKD. V lost 7 bases and J lost 3, with 12 bases in between. The CDR3 runs to 13 residues. In nucleotides, the CDR3 is TGTGCCACCAGCCTCGGGGGAAGCTACGAGCAGTACTTC. This codes for CATSLGGSYEQYF.

This clonotype was seen many times. The V call is TRBV10-3, the J call TRBJ1-1; D remains ambiguous. The CDR3 runs to 13 residues. Germline V gene sequence: CDR1 ENHRY, CDR2 SYGVKD. V was clipped by 4 bases and J by 2 bases, with 8 bases between them. The CDR3 spells CAISVLPNTEAFF. In nucleotides, the CDR3 is TGTGCCATCAGTGTTTTACCCAACACTGAAGCTTTCTTT.

In its sample, this clonotype was seen a few times. The V and J genes are TRBV15 and TRBJ1-5; the D is unclear. Per the germline V gene, CDR1 is LNHNV and CDR2 is YYDKDF (reference sequence). The CDR3 contains 13 residues. The V end lost 3 bases, the J end lost 3 bases, and 6 bases lay between the germline ends. CDR3 protein: CATSRILNQPQHF. The CDR3 nucleotides are TGTGCCACCAGCAGGATCCTCAATCAGCCCCAGCATTTT.

In nucleotides, the CDR3 is TGTGCCAGCAGCTTAATAGGGGGACTAGCGGGAGTCCACGAGCAGTACTTC. It is translated as CASSLIGGLAGVHEQYF. This chain uses TRBV7-3 with TRBJ2-7, with 14 bases matching TRBD2. The CDR3 spans 17 residues. Germline V gene sequence: CDR1 SGHTA, CDR2 FQGTGA. After removal of 1 base from V and 5 bases from J, the junction contained 7 bases not matched to a gene.

The chain has TRBV20-1 and TRBJ1-2; D not resolved. The V and J ends lost 2 bases and 1 base respectively, with 14 bases between them. The CDR3 covers 15 residues. Germline CDR1 is DFQATT and CDR2 is SNEGSKA (reference sequence). Here the CDR3 DNA reads TGCAGTGCTAGACCAGTGTCCCGCGATAACTATGGCTACACCTTC. Translating it yields CSARPVSRDNYGYTF.

This clonotype was detected only a few times. V is TRBV5-1 and J is TRBJ2-7; no clear D. This CDR3 region has 13 residues. Germline V lookup: CDR1 SGHRS, CDR2 YFSETQ. V was trimmed by 5 bases and J by 3 bases, leaving 12 bases between them. The CDR3 is CASSDTIDYEQYF. Written as DNA, the CDR3 is TGCGCCAGCAGTGATACTATCGACTACGAGCAGTACTTC.

V gene TRBV29-1 combines with J gene TRBJ1-1; no definite D call. Germline CDR1 is SQVTM and CDR2 is ANQGSEA. The CDR3 totals 13 residues. With 3 bases removed from V and 1 base from J, the gap between germline ends came to 9 bases. The CDR3 coding sequence is TGCAGCGTTGACGGGCAGAAGAACACTGAAGCTTTCTTT. It translates to CSVDGQKNTEAFF.

The CDR3 is CASIESGEQFF. CDR3 DNA sequence: TGCGCCAGCATTGAGTCGGGTGAGCAGTTCTTC. The chain carries TRBV5-1 and TRBJ2-1; D ambiguous. Trimming removed 6 bases from V and 9 bases from J, with 10 bases in between. This CDR3 comprises 11 residues. CDR1 and CDR2 from the germline V gene are SGHRS and YFSETQ.

The CDR3 bases are TGCAGTGCTAGAGATCACCAGGCTAGCGGGACCTACGAGCAGTACTTC. It is translated as CSARDHQASGTYEQYF. This sequence joins TRBV20-1 and TRBJ2-7; 9 bases align to TRBD2. Trimming at V came to 0 bases and at J to 2 bases, leaving 8 bases not matched to a gene. CDR3 size: 16 residues. Looked up from germline, CDR1 is DFQATT and CDR2 is SNEGSKA (reference sequence).

This clonotype was seen more than once but under ten times. The rearrangement joins TRBV13 to TRBJ2-1; weak D call: TRBD2 (5 bases). Germline V gene data show CDR1 as PRHDT and CDR2 as FYEKMQ (reference sequence). The CDR3 is 15 amino acids. Trimming stripped 1 base from V and 5 bases from J, with 12 bases between. The CDR3 loop reads CASSLALAIHNEQFF. CDR3 in DNA: TGTGCCAGCAGCTTAGCCCTAGCAATCCACAATGAGCAGTTCTTC.

The sample holds a few counts of this clonotype. This chain uses TRBV5-1 with TRBJ2-6; D is possibly TRBD1 (6 bases). The V end lost 1 base, the J end lost 2 bases, and 13 bases lay between the germline ends. Germline V gene lookup returns CDR1 SGHRS and CDR2 YFSETQ. The CDR3 contains 17 residues. The CDR3, as DNA: TGCGCCAGCAGCTTGTTATTCCAGGGGCCTGGGGCCAACGTCCTGACTTTC. Protein sequence: CASSLLFQGPGANVLTF.

The V gene is TRBV29-1, the J gene TRBJ1-1; D possibly corresponds to TRBD1 (6 bases). CDR1 is SQVTM and CDR2 is ANQGSEA in the germline V gene. This CDR3 spans 12 amino acids. V lost 4 bases to trimming and J lost 7 bases, with 13 bases between them. The CDR3 nucleotides read TGCAGCGTTGCCCCCTCAGGGGTTGAAGCTTTCTTT. Its protein is CSVAPSGVEAFF.

The chain carries TRBV28 and TRBJ2-4; no firm D call. From germline, CDR1 is MDHEN and CDR2 SYDVKM. V dropped 7 bases and J dropped 0 bases, with 16 bases sitting between them. This CDR3 comprises 16 residues. The CDR3 DNA reads TGTGCCAGCAAAGAGTTATCCGGGCTAGCCAAAAACATTCAGTACTTC. Translation gives CASKELSGLAKNIQYF.

In this sample, this clonotype turned up a few times. V usage is TRBV5-1 and J usage is TRBJ1-2, with 7 bases matching TRBD1. Per germline, CDR1 SGHRS and CDR2 YFSETQ. The CDR3 has 15 residues. V dropped 2 bases and J dropped 7; count of bases not matched to a gene: 11. In DNA, the CDR3 is TGCGCCAGCAGCTTTTCCAGGGGGTACCTTGGTGGCTACACCTTC. It specifies CASSFSRGYLGGYTF.

The chain combines TRBV20-1 with TRBJ1-2, with TRBD1 identical over 7 bases. After removal of 0 bases from V and 7 bases from J, the junction contained 8 bases not matched to a gene. The V gene's germline CDR1 is DFQATT and CDR2 SNEGSKA (reference sequence). The length of the CDR3 is 14 residues. CDR3 DNA sequence: TGCAGTGCTAGAGATTATAGTCAGGGGGTTGGCTACACCTTC. It encodes CSARDYSQGVGYTF.

V usage is TRBV7-2 and J usage is TRBJ2-1; TRBD1 agrees at 9 bases. V shed 3 bases and J 3 bases; nucleotides not matched to a gene: 9. The V gene's germline CDR1 is SGHTA and CDR2 FQGNSA. The CDR3 is made up of 17 amino acids. The CDR3 loop reads CASSFQQGAILYNEQFF. Here the CDR3 DNA reads TGTGCCAGCAGCTTTCAACAGGGGGCCATTCTCTACAATGAGCAGTTCTTC.

This clonotype was found a few times. The chain recombines TRBV25-1 with TRBJ2-3, with D possibly TRBD2 on 7 matching bases. CDR3 length: 17 amino acids. V lost 1 base, J lost 2 bases, and 16 bases lay in between. From germline, CDR1 is MGHDK and CDR2 SYGVNS. The CDR3 here is CASSEFLGGLNTDTQYF. In DNA, the CDR3 is TGTGCCAGCAGTGAATTTTTGGGGGGGCTCAACACAGATACGCAGTATTTT.

The chain combines TRBV18 with TRBJ2-2; no reliable D call. The CDR3 runs to 16 residues. V was trimmed by 0 bases and J by 3 bases, leaving 11 bases between them. Germline V gene data show CDR1 as KGHSH and CDR2 as LQKENI. The CDR3 here is CASSPPFLEDTGELFF. The CDR3 DNA is TGTGCCAGCTCACCACCTTTCCTAGAGGACACCGGGGAGCTGTTTTTT.

A few counts support this clonotype. CDR3 protein: CASSWGGLVGDEQFF. The DNA of the CDR3 is TGCGCCAGCAGCTGGGGAGGACTAGTAGGAGATGAGCAGTTCTTC. The rearrangement uses TRBV5-1 and TRBJ2-1, with TRBD2 matching over 7 bases. Losses at the gene ends were 3 bases for V and 8 bases for J; bases not matched to a gene: 11. This CDR3 is built from 15 residues. Germline V gene sequence: CDR1 SGHRS, CDR2 YFSETQ. Filled out from reference TRBV5-1 and TRBJ2-1, the complete variable domain reads KAGVTQTPRYLIKTRGQQVTLSCSPISGHRSVSWYQQTPGQGLQFLFEYFSETQRNKGNFPGRFSGRQFSNSRSEMNVSTLELGDSALYLCASSWGGLVGDEQFFGPGTRLTVL.

This rearrangement joins TRBV12-3 or TRBV12-4 to TRBJ1-2, with D perhaps TRBD1 (6 bases). This CDR3 region has 16 residues. Trimming took 5 bases from V and 0 from J, leaving 16 bases between them. CDR3 residues: CASSVQGREANYGYTF. The CDR3 nucleotides read TGTGCCAGCAGTGTACAGGGCAGGGAGGCTAACTATGGCTACACCTTC.

This clonotype has a handful of counts. The chain uses TRBV20-1 and TRBJ1-1; 8 nucleotides line up with TRBD1. After removal of 3 bases from V and 5 bases from J, the junction contained 8 bases not matched to a gene. CDR3 length: 14 residues. The V gene's germline CDR1 is DFQATT and CDR2 SNEGSKA (reference sequence). CDR3 DNA sequence: TGCAGTGCTAGCGGAGACAGGGGAAGGACTGAAGCTTTCTTT. Protein product: CSASGDRGRTEAFF.

The chain joins TRBV7-8 to TRBJ2-5, with 10 bases that match TRBD2. The CDR3 covers 17 residues. CDR1 SGHVS and CDR2 FQNEAQ come from the germline V gene. J lost 4 bases, V lost 5 bases, and 13 bases had no gene match. CDR3 sequence: CASSRGASSGGSETQYF. As DNA, the CDR3 is TGTGCCAGCAGCCGAGGGGCGAGTAGCGGGGGGTCAGAGACCCAGTACTTC.

The chain carries TRBV18 and TRBJ1-1; the D is unclear. The V end lost 2 bases, the J end lost 7 bases, and 11 bases lay between the germline ends. CDR1 and CDR2 (germline): KGHSH, LQKENI. The CDR3 sequence is 13 residues long. Written as DNA, the CDR3 is TGTGCCAGCTCACCAAAGACGCCGGTTGAAGCTTTCTTT. Translated, it gives CASSPKTPVEAFF.

This clonotype was seen a handful of times. A junction boundary mismatches the germline segment, possibly from a read error. The J gene is TRBJ2-1, the V gene TRBV9; the match to TRBD2 covers 13 bases. In germline, CDR1 is SGDLS, CDR2 YYNGEE. CDR3 length: 14 amino acids. CDR3 DNA: TGTGCCAGCACCGTAACACTAGCGGGGGGGGAGCAGTTCTTC. Translation gives CASTVTLAGGEQFF.